These 4 T cell receptor beta chains were all obtained from the same sample, sequenced in a study of tumor-infiltrating lymphocytes in primary liver carcinoma. From 500 ng of total RNA, TCR beta-specific cDNA was reverse-transcribed using a constant-region primer. Library construction for TCR beta comprised three nested multiplex PCR rounds performed with slightly modified ARM-PCR. With TRBV1-TRBV30 forward primers and a C-beta reverse primer, the first two PCR rounds were run for approximately 10 cycles each. Each CDR3 protein is one row after TCRdb ran MiXCR on the multiplex PCR reads. The sample lists about 300,000 distinct CDR3 sequences, 60% to 80% seen once, with 9% in the top ten. Unsorted whole blood served as the source of blood RNA, and germline DNA was extracted as well. Sequenced input: peripheral blood. These receptors originate from a man aged 35-49 years with primary liver carcinoma and hepatitis B virus infection.

Regarding this clonotype: A read error may explain this, as a much larger clone is one base away. Without the conserved terminal phenylalanine or tryptophan, this CDR3 likely stems from a read error. The V gene is TRBV29-1, the J gene TRBJ2-3; D is unclear. Germline-derived CDR1 and CDR2 are SQVTM and ANQGSEA. The V gene lost 7 bases and the J gene lost 2 bases, with 4 bases spanning the gap. The CDR3 is 10 amino acids. CDR3 nucleotides: TGCAGCGGGGCCACAGATACGCAGTATTTA. Translated: CSGATDTQYL.

Of note for this clonotype: One junction end does not reproduce the germline sequence, and a read error may be involved. The CDR3 DNA is TGTGCCATCAGTGTTACAGGGAATGAGCAGCTCTTC. This translates into CAISVTGNEQLF. The chain is built from TRBV10-3 and TRBJ2-1; a weak D match, TRBD1 (6 bases). CDR1 is ENHRY and CDR2 is SYGVKD in the germline V gene. CDR3 size: 12 residues.

About this clonotype itself: Lacking the conserved final phenylalanine or tryptophan, this CDR3 likely reflects a read error. The genes are TRBV29-1 and TRBJ2-7; TRBD2 might be the D (6 bases). The CDR3 is 15 amino acids. Germline V gives CDR1 SQVTM, CDR2 ANQGSEA. V lost 0 bases to trimming and J lost 0 bases, with 12 bases between them. CDR3 coding DNA: TGCAGCGTTGAAGATCCAGGAGGGAGCTCCTACGAGCAGTACCCC. Translating it yields CSVEDPGGSSYEQYP.

CDR3 DNA: TGTGCCAGCAGCTTAGAAAGGGCAGGGAATCAGCCCCAGCATTTT. Translating gives CASSLERAGNQPQHF. This rearrangement joins TRBV7-8 to TRBJ1-5, with D possibly being TRBD1 (5 bases). V gave up 1 base and J gave up 4 bases, with 11 bases separating them. The length of the CDR3 is 15 residues. The germline gives CDR1 SGHVS, CDR2 FQNEAQ.